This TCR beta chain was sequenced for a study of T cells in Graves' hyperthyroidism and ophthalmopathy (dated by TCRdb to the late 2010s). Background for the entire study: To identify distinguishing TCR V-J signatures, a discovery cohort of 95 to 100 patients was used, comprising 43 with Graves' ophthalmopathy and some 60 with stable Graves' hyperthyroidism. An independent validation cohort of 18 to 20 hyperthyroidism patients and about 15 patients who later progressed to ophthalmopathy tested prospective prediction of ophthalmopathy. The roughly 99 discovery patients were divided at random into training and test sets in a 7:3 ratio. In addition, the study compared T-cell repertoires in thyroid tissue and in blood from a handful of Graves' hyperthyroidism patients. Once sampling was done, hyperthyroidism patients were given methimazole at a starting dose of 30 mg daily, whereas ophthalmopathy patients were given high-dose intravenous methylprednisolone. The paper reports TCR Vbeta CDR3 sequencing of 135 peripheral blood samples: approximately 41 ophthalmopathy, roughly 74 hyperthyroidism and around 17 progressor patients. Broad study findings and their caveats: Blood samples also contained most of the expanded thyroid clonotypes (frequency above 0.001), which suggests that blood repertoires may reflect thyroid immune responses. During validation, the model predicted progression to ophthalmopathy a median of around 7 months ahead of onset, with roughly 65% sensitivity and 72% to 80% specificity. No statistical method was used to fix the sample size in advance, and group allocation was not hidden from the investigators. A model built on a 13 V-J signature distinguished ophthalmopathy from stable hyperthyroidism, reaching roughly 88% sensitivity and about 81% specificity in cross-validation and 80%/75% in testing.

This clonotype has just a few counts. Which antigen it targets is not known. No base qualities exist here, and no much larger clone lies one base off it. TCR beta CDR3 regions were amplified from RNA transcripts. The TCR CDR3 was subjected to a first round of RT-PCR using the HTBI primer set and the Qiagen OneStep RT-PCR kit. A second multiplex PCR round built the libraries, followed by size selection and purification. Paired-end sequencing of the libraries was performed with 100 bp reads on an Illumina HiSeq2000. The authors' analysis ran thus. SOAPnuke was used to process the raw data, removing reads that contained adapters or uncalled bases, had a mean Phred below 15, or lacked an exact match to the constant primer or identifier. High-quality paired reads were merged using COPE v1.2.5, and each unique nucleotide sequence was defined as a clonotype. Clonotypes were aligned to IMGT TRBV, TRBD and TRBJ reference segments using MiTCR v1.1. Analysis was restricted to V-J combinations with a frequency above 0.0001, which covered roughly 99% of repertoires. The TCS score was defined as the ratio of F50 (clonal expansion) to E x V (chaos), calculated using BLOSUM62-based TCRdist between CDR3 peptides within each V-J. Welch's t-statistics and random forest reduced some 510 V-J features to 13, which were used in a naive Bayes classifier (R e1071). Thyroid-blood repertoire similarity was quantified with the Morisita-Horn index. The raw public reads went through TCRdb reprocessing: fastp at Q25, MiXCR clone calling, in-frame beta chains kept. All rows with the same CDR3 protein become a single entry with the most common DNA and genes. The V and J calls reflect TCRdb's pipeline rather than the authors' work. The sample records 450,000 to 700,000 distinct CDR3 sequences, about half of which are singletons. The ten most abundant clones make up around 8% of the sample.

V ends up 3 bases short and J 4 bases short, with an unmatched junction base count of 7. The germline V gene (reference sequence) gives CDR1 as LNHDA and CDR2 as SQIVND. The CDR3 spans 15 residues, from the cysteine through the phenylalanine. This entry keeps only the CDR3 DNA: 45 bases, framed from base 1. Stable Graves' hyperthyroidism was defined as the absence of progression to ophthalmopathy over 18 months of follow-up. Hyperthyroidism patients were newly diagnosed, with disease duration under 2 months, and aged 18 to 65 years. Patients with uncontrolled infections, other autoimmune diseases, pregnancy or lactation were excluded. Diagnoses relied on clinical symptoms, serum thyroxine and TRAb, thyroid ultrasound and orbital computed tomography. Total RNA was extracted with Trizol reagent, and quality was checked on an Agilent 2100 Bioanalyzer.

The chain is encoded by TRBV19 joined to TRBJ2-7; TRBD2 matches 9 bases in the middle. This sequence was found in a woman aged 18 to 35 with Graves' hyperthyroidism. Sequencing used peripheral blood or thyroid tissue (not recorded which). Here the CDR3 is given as CASSIQGSGRYEQYF. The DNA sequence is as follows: TGTGCCAGTAGTATTCAGGGTAGCGGGAGATACGAGCAGTACTTC.